This T cell receptor beta chain was observed in a study of CD4 and CD8 cells across lung adenocarcinoma regions (dated by TCRdb to the late 2010s). Broadly, across the study: The study examined intratumor heterogeneity of the T cell receptor repertoire by comparing tumor centers with tumor margins.

Libraries were made using PCR. The listed sequencing device is HiSeq X Ten. Starting from the raw public reads, TCRdb applied fastp trimming at Q25, assembled clones with MiXCR and retained in-frame beta chains. Records with the same CDR3 protein are collapsed into one entry carrying the most frequent genes and DNA. The sample yields under 7,000 distinct CDR3 sequences; around 68% were counted once. 20% to 25% of the sample lies in the top ten. CDR1 and CDR2, looked up from the germline V gene, are SGHTA and FQGNSA. Measured from the cysteine to the phenylalanine, the CDR3 is 14 residues long. Only the CDR3 DNA is retained, 42 bases long and in frame from the first base. To note about this clonotype: Its recognized antigen is unknown. The junction departs from germline at one end; a sequencing error may be responsible.

Donors were patients with localized lung adenocarcinoma, a subtype of non-small cell lung cancer. The samples were taken from the centers of localized lung adenocarcinomas. CD4+ T cells from tumor tissue were profiled separately from CD8+ T cells for TCR repertoire analysis. The chain is made from TRBV7-2 and TRBJ2-5, with 10 middle bases fitting TRBD2. The TCR was taken from a female donor with lung adenocarcinoma. The CD4 and CD8 labels of this study may be unreliable. Sample: CD4+ T cells from the center of a lung tumor. Sample cell subset or site, as interpreted from the label and publication: tumor center region. The nucleotide sequence is TGTGCGGGCAGCGGGGGGGGGGACCAAGATACGCAGTACTTT. It is translated as CAGSGGGDQDTQYF.